These 5 T cell receptor beta chains were sequenced from one sample in a study of blood T cell repertoires in COVID-19 (TCRdb year 2020). To prepare the library, the immunoSEQ multiplex PCR assay was applied. Entries here come from immuneACCESS through TCRdb and include only in-frame sequences with V and J called. Some clones fail to appear in such tables; in the studies checked, an unresolved V gene covers under half of the shortfall, and the cause of the remainder is unknown. This sample comprises about 190,000 clones, 90% of them detected only once. Less than 0.7% of the sample lies in the top ten. Sequences were obtained from peripheral blood. The receptors shown here come from a man aged 50-60 years with acute or convalescent COVID-19.

The genes are TRBV9 and TRBJ2-1; 8 bases are shared with TRBD1. Unmatched junction bases numbered 6, after V lost 0 bases and J lost 1 base. The CDR3 is 17 residues long. The V gene's germline CDR1 is SGDLS and CDR2 YYNGEE. For the CDR3, the DNA is TGTGCCAGCAGCGTAGGAACCAGACAGGGGTCCTACAATGAGCAGTTCTTC. Amino acids: CASSVGTRQGSYNEQFF. The variable domain in full, with the rest retrieved from reference TRBV9 and TRBJ2-1, is DSGVTQTPKHLITATGQRVTLRCSPRSGDLSVYWYQQSLDQGLQFLIQYYNGEERAKGNILERFSAQQFPDLHSELNLSSLELGDSALYFCASSVGTRQGSYNEQFFGPGTRLTVL.

The chain joins TRBV5-1 to TRBJ2-7; 9 bases are a match to TRBD1. The junction had 5 bases not matched to a gene; V was cut back by 4 bases and J by 3 bases. The CDR3 extends over 14 amino acids. Germline CDR1 SGHRS, CDR2 YFSETQ. The chain's CDR3 is CASSGGTGIYEQYF. CDR3 coding DNA: TGCGCCAGCAGCGGCGGGACAGGGATCTACGAGCAGTACTTC.

This sequence joins TRBV15 and TRBJ2-2; 9 bases are shared with TRBD1. V was clipped by 6 bases and J by 3 bases; unmatched bases: 5. The CDR3 is 15 residues long. Germline loops: CDR1 LNHNV, CDR2 YYDKDF (reference sequence). In DNA form, the CDR3 reads TGTGCCACCAGTGACAGGGGGAAGGACACCGGGGAGCTGTTTTTT. Protein: CATSDRGKDTGELFF.

The CDR3 nucleotides read TGTGCCAGCATCACAGGGGGCTCCTACGAGCAGTACGTC. Protein product: CASITGGSYEQYV. The rearrangement uses TRBV5-8 and TRBJ2-7; 8 bases line up with TRBD1. Germline loops: CDR1 SGHTS, CDR2 YDEGEE. The J segment lost 0 bases and the V segment lost 6 bases, leaving 2 bases of the junction unmatched. This CDR3 has 13 residues.

This clone was counted a few times. This chain's CDR3 is CSASGPGHGKLFF. The DNA of the CDR3 is TGCAGTGCTAGTGGACCGGGTCATGGAAAACTGTTTTTT. The chain employs TRBV20-1 and TRBJ1-4, with D unclear. The CDR3 extends over 13 amino acids. Trimming removed 3 bases at V and 10 bases at J, with 15 bases between. The V gene's germline CDR1 is DFQATT and CDR2 SNEGSKA (reference sequence).